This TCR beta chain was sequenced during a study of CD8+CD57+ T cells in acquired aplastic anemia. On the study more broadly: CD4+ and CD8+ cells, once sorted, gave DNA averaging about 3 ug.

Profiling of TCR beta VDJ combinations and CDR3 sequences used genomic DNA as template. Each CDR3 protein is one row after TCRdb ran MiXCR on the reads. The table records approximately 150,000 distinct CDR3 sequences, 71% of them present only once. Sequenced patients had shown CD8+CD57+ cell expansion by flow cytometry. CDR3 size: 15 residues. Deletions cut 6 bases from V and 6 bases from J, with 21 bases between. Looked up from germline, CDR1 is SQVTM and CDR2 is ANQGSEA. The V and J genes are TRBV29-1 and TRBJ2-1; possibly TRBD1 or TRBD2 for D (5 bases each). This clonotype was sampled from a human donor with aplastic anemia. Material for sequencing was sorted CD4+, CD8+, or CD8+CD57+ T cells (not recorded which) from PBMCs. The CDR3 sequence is CSVTGPGPRINEQFF. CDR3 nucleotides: TGCAGCGTGACCGGACCGGGACCCAGGATCAATGAGCAGTTCTTC.